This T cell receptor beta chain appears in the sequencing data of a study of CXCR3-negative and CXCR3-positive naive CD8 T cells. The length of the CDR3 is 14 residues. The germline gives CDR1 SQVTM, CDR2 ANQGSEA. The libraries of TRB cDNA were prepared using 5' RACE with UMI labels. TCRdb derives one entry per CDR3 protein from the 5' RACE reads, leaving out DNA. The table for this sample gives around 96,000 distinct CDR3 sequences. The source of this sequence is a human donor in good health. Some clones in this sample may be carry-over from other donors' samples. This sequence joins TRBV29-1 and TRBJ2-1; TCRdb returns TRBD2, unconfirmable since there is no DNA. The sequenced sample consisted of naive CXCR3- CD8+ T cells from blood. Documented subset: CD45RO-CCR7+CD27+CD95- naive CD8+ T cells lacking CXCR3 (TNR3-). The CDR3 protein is CSASYGLAAHEQFF.